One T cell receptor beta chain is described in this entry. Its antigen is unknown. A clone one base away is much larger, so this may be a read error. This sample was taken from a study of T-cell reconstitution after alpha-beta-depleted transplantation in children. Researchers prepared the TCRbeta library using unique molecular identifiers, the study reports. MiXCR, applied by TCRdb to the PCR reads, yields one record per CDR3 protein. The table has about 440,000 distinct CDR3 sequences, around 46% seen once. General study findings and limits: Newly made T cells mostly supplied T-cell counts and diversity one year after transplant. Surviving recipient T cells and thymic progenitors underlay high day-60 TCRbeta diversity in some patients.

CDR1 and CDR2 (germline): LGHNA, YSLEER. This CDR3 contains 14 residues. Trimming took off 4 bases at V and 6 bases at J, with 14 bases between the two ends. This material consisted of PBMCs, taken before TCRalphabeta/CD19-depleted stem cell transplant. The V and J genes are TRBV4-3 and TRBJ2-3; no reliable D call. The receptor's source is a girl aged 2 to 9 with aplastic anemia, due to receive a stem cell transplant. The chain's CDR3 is CASSPQGPPDTQYF. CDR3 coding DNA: TGCGCCAGCAGCCCACAAGGGCCCCCGGATACGCAGTATTTT.